The 19 T cell receptor beta chains below were found in one sample sequenced in a study of regulatory T cells in long-lasting Graves disease. TCR beta libraries were built with iRepertoire HTBI primers and Arm-PCR of CDR3 regions. TCRdb independently ran MiXCR on the multiplex PCR reads; one entry per CDR3 protein. The sample includes approximately 400,000 distinct CDR3 sequences, approximately 25% of them seen just once. The time point here: persistent/refractory GD, antithyroid drugs over 5 years with positive TRAb. Researchers made the TCR library from RNA that was extracted from PBMCs. Specimen: peripheral blood mononuclear cells (PBMCs), collected when the disease was refractory, from a patient treated with antithyroid drugs. These receptors all stem from a woman between 40 and 55 years old with Graves disease.

V and J are TRBV4-1 and TRBJ2-7; 7 nucleotides align to TRBD2. CDR3 length equals 15 residues. CDR1 is MGHRA, CDR2 YSYEKL, per germline. V lost 1 base and J lost 5; bases outside the gene matches: 8. The CDR3 DNA is TGCGCCAGCAGCCAAGTTTCTGGCGGGAGAGACGAGCAGTACTTC. This sequence encodes CASSQVSGGRDEQYF.

This clonotype was seen a few times. A much larger clone sits a single nucleotide away, making a read error possible. The chain recombines TRBV2 with TRBJ2-7; a possible D gene is TRBD1 (6 bases). This CDR3 region has 13 residues. The germline V gene encodes CDR1 SNHLY and CDR2 FYNNEI. The ends were cut back, 6 bases at V and 4 bases at J, with 13 bases in the middle. CDR3 residues: CASRRGGFYEQYF. In DNA, the CDR3 is TGTGCCAGCAGGCGAGGGGGATTTTACGAGCAGTACTTC.

This clonotype was counted many times. The chain uses TRBV2 and TRBJ1-5; the D gene is possibly TRBD1 (6 bases). The CDR3 consists of 15 residues. With 5 bases removed from V and 7 bases from J, the gap between germline ends came to 18 bases. CDR1 and CDR2 (germline): SNHLY, FYNNEI. CDR3 region: CASSFQGIDGQPQHF. The CDR3 DNA reads TGTGCCAGCAGTTTTCAGGGGATCGACGGGCAGCCCCAGCATTTT.

This rearrangement joins TRBV6-1 to TRBJ1-4, with a tentative D call TRBD1 (6 bases). CDR3 length: 14 amino acids. CDR1 and CDR2 (germline): MNHNS, SASEGT. Deletions cut 4 bases from V and 8 bases from J, with 14 bases between. CDR3 nucleotide sequence: TGTGCCAGCAGTGGTAGGGAGGGGGGAGAAAAACTGTTTTTT. It is translated as CASSGREGGEKLFF.

This clonotype was picked up many times. This rearrangement joins TRBV2 to TRBJ2-5, with 10 positions matching TRBD1. The CDR3 length is 15 residues. Germline CDR1 and CDR2: SNHLY and FYNNEI. The ends lost 1 base at V and 5 bases at J; junction bases unmatched: 4. The CDR3 DNA sequence: TGTGCCAGCAGTGAAGGACAGGGGGCTGGGGAGACCCAGTACTTC. This translates into CASSEGQGAGETQYF.

This clonotype has at least ten counts. The gene calls are TRBV11-2 and TRBJ1-5; 8 nucleotides align to TRBD1. V gave up 2 bases and J gave up 4 bases; unmatched junction bases: 7. In germline, CDR1 is SGHAT, CDR2 FQNNGV. The CDR3 is made up of 16 amino acids. This CDR3 reads CASSLFTGGPNQPQHF. The DNA of the CDR3 is TGTGCCAGCAGCTTATTTACAGGGGGTCCGAATCAGCCCCAGCATTTT.

This clonotype has only a few counts. This chain links TRBV28 with TRBJ2-1; D is uncertain. This CDR3 spans 14 amino acids. The germline V and J ends were trimmed by 4 bases and 0 bases, with 7 bases remaining between them. Germline CDR1 is MDHEN and CDR2 is SYDVKM. The CDR3 region is CASSWQVSYNEQFF. The CDR3 coding sequence is TGTGCCAGCAGTTGGCAGGTCTCCTACAATGAGCAGTTCTTC. Full variable domain (missing parts from reference TRBV28 and TRBJ2-1): DVKVTQSSRYLVKRTGEKVFLECVQDMDHENMFWYRQDPGLGLRLIYFSYDVKMKEKGDIPEGYSVSREKKERFSLILESASTNQTSMYLCASSWQVSYNEQFFGPGTRLTVL.

This clonotype was detected ten times or more. The CDR3 coding sequence is TGTGCCAGCAGCTTAGCCCGTTCGCGGCAAACCTACGAGCAGTACTTC. Its translation is CASSLARSRQTYEQYF. The rearrangement uses TRBV7-2 and TRBJ2-7; D is unresolved. Germline V gene lookup returns CDR1 SGHTA and CDR2 FQGNSA. Trimming removed 0 bases at V and 2 bases at J, with 14 bases between. This CDR3 is built from 16 residues.

This clonotype was seen only a few times. The chain is built from TRBV7-2 and TRBJ2-7; the D is unclear. This CDR3 is 14 amino acids long. Germline V gene data show CDR1 as SGHTA and CDR2 as FQGNSA. Trimming removed 8 bases from V and 5 bases from J, with 19 bases in between. The CDR3 loop is CASSPKRLLNEQYF. The CDR3 nucleotides read TGTGCCAGCTCACCCAAGAGGCTACTAAACGAGCAGTACTTC.

Many counts were recorded for this clonotype. The V call is TRBV2, the J call TRBJ1-2; D call uncertain. The CDR3 length is 13 residues. Germline V gene data show CDR1 as SNHLY and CDR2 as FYNNEI. Trimming pared 8 bases from V and 4 bases from J, leaving 14 bases between. This CDR3 is CASSRRSLYGYTF. DNA for the CDR3: TGTGCCAGCTCACGACGGTCTCTCTATGGCTACACCTTC.

This clonotype showed up just a few times. The genes are TRBV20-1 and TRBJ2-7, with 7 bases that match TRBD2. Germline CDR1 DFQATT, CDR2 SNEGSKA (reference sequence). This CDR3 is built from 13 residues. Unmatched junction bases numbered 5, after V lost 2 bases and J lost 4 bases. Here the CDR3 reads CSARWLAAYEQYF. The CDR3 region has the DNA TGCAGTGCTAGATGGCTAGCGGCATACGAGCAGTACTTC.

The rearrangement joins TRBV5-6 to TRBJ2-7; D unresolved. From germline, CDR1 is SGHDT and CDR2 YYEEEE. The CDR3 length is 12 residues. Trimming cost V 4 bases and J 3 bases, with 8 bases left between them. CDR3 DNA: TGTGCCAGCAGCGCACATTACTACGAGCAGTACTTC. Residues: CASSAHYYEQYF.

The table lists this clonotype with many counts. The chain combines TRBV6-1 with TRBJ2-7; D perhaps matches TRBD1 (6 bases). The CDR3 is 14 residues long. Looked up from germline, CDR1 is MNHNS and CDR2 is SASEGT. Trimming cost V 5 bases and J 11 bases, with 22 bases left between them. CDR3 amino acids: CASSKSGTSPRKYF. The CDR3 bases are TGTGCCAGCAGTAAATCCGGGACATCTCCCAGGAAGTACTTC.

This clonotype came up many times. This chain uses TRBV13 with TRBJ2-7, with D uncertain. Germline lookup yields CDR1 PRHDT and CDR2 FYEKMQ (reference sequence). Trimming removed 5 bases at V and 3 bases at J, with 20 bases between. CDR3 length equals 16 residues. The DNA of the CDR3 is TGTGCCAGCAGCATCGGGTATGAAGGCAGAGACTACGAGCAGTACTTC. Protein: CASSIGYEGRDYEQYF.

The CDR3 reads CASSLGRHNQPQHF. The CDR3 bases are TGTGCCAGCAGCTTGGGACGGCACAATCAGCCCCAGCATTTT. The gene calls are TRBV5-5 and TRBJ1-5; no firm D call. Germline-derived CDR1 and CDR2 are SGHKS and YYEKEE (reference sequence). The CDR3 loop spans 14 amino acids. V was trimmed by 0 bases and J by 3 bases, leaving 7 bases between them.

This clonotype has at least ten counts. V usage is TRBV10-2 and J usage is TRBJ2-5, with 7 bases that match TRBD1. Losses at the gene ends were 2 bases for V and 5 bases for J; bases not matched to a gene: 2. CDR3 length equals 13 residues. The germline V gene encodes CDR1 WSHSY and CDR2 SAAADI. This chain's CDR3 is CASSEARGETQYF. CDR3 DNA sequence: TGCGCCAGCAGTGAGGCCAGGGGGGAGACCCAGTACTTC.

The chain recombines TRBV20-1 with TRBJ2-1, with 7 bases lining up with TRBD2. The CDR3 is made up of 15 amino acids. Trimming cost V 6 bases and J 7 bases; bases outside gene matches: 15. Germline-derived CDR1 and CDR2 are DFQATT and SNEGSKA (reference sequence). This CDR3 is CSAHASGVVGNEQFF. The CDR3 coding sequence is TGCAGTGCCCACGCCAGCGGGGTCGTAGGGAATGAGCAGTTCTTC.

This clonotype was seen repeatedly, ten times or more. The gene calls are TRBV11-2 and TRBJ2-7, with TRBD2 matching over 11 bases. The V and J ends lost 5 bases and 4 bases, in that order; junction bases with no gene match: 7. This CDR3 contains 15 residues. Germline V gene sequence: CDR1 SGHAT, CDR2 FQNNGV. CDR3 sequence: CASSRTSGYLYEQYF. The CDR3 DNA follows: TGTGCCAGCAGCCGGACTAGCGGGTACCTTTACGAGCAGTACTTC. The variable domain in full, completed from reference TRBV11-2 and TRBJ2-7, reads EAGVAQSPRYKIIEKRQSVAFWCNPISGHATLYWYQQILGQGPKLLIQFQNNGVVDDSQLPKDRFSAERLKGVDSTLKIQPAKLEDSAVYLCASSRTSGYLYEQYFGPGTRLTVT.

This clonotype was detected many times. The rearrangement uses TRBV28 and TRBJ1-5; TRBD1 matches 7 bases. V lost 6 bases, J lost 2 bases, and 10 bases stayed unmatched. Germline CDR1 and CDR2: MDHEN and SYDVKM. The CDR3 covers 16 residues. CDR3 coding DNA: TGTGCCAGCAGCCCTGGACAGGTTGTTCGCAATCAGCCCCAGCATTTT. This encodes CASSPGQVVRNQPQHF. Full variable domain (missing parts from reference TRBV28 and TRBJ1-5): DVKVTQSSRYLVKRTGEKVFLECVQDMDHENMFWYRQDPGLGLRLIYFSYDVKMKEKGDIPEGYSVSREKKERFSLILESASTNQTSMYLCASSPGQVVRNQPQHFGDGTRLSIL.